These 5 T cell receptor beta chains were all obtained from the same sample, sequenced in a study of early T cells in non-severe SARS-CoV-2 infection. TCRdb fed the 5' RACE reads into MiXCR, producing one record per CDR3 protein. Of roughly 28,000 distinct CDR3 sequences in the sample, around 5.2% were seen once. Material: whole blood. The receptors were gathered from an adult who was a healthcare worker with PCR-confirmed SARS-CoV-2 infection or an uninfected control (not recorded which).

This rearrangement joins TRBV7-9 to TRBJ2-3; 15 bases line up with TRBD2. The CDR3 length is 17 residues. J lost 3 bases, V lost 0 bases, and 1 base had no gene match. Germline-derived CDR1 and CDR2 are SEHNR and FQNEAQ (reference sequence). The CDR3 reads CASSLAGTSGRTDTQYF. For the CDR3, the DNA is TGTGCCAGCAGCTTAGCGGGGACTAGCGGGAGGACAGATACGCAGTATTTT.

This chain connects TRBV19 to TRBJ1-6, with D uncertain. There are 15 residues in the CDR3. Germline V gene lookup returns CDR1 LNHDA and CDR2 SQIVND (reference sequence). V lost 6 bases and J lost 0, with 9 bases in between. CDR3 in DNA: TGTGCCAGTAGGGGCAGCAGCTCCTATAATTCACCCCTCCACTTT. Residues: CASRGSSSYNSPLHF.

This clonotype was detected ten times or more. The CDR3 reads CASSLRTGVDYTF. DNA for the CDR3: TGCGCCAGCAGCTTGAGGACAGGGGTTGACTACACCTTC. The V call is TRBV5-1, the J call TRBJ1-2, with 9 bases aligning to TRBD1. The trim removed 1 base at V and 10 bases at J, leaving 5 bases unmatched. CDR1 and CDR2 (germline): SGHRS, YFSETQ. The CDR3 totals 13 residues. The complete variable domain, with remaining parts taken from reference TRBV5-1 and TRBJ1-2, reads KAGVTQTPRYLIKTRGQQVTLSCSPISGHRSVSWYQQTPGQGLQFLFEYFSETQRNKGNFPGRFSGRQFSNSRSEMNVSTLELGDSALYLCASSLRTGVDYTFGSGTRLTVV.

Ten or more counts support this clonotype. The chain carries TRBV29-1 and TRBJ2-5; 14 nucleotides line up with TRBD2. The CDR3 runs to 15 residues. CDR1 and CDR2 from the germline V gene are SQVTM and ANQGSEA. Trimming removed 6 bases from V and 4 bases from J; junction bases left unmatched: 7. DNA of the CDR3: TGCAGCGTCCGTGACGGGACTAGCGGGAGAGAGACCCAGTACTTC. It yields the protein CSVRDGTSGRETQYF.

In its sample, this clonotype ranks as medium-sized. The chain joins TRBV5-1 to TRBJ2-2; TRBD2 aligns across 8 bases. The J segment lost 5 bases and the V segment lost 6 bases, leaving 6 bases of the junction unmatched. CDR3 size: 14 residues. CDR1 and CDR2 from the germline V gene are SGHRS and YFSETQ. CDR3 DNA: TGCGCCAGCACCACAGCGGGGGAAACCGGGGAGCTGTTTTTT. Protein sequence: CASTTAGETGELFF.